Sequencing of this TCR beta chain was carried out in a study of glioma-infiltrating T cells. Study in general: Glioblastomas were WHO grade IV, sampled at first diagnosis; low-grade were grade II.

The iRepertoire nested amplicon-rescue multiplex PCR amplified TCR alpha and beta CDR3s from RNA. One-step reverse transcription and amplification started from about 100-400 ng of tissue mRNA or PBMC total RNA. TCRdb independently ran MiXCR on the multiplex PCR reads; one entry per CDR3 protein. The data show roughly 350,000 distinct CDR3 sequences, 41% seen once. Per germline, CDR1 SGHNT and CDR2 YYREEE (reference sequence). J lost 2 bases, V lost 3 bases, and 7 bases had no gene match. The CDR3 has 16 amino acids. The receptor was derived from a human donor with low-grade glioma or glioblastoma, undergoing nonglioma brain surgery, or in good health (not recorded which). The J gene is TRBJ2-7, the V gene TRBV5-4; 11 bases line up with TRBD2. Sequenced input: glioma tissue, nonneoplastic brain tissue, or PBMCs (not recorded which). The CDR3 region has the DNA TGTGCCAGCAGCTCAATTACTAGCGGGGGACCCTACGAGCAGTACTTC. It translates to CASSSITSGGPYEQYF. Full variable domain (rest looked up from reference TRBV5-4 and TRBJ2-7): ETGVTQSPTHLIKTRGQQVTLRCSSQSGHNTVSWYQQALGQGPQFIFQYYREEENGRGNFPPRFSGLQFPNYSSELNVNALELDDSALYLCASSSITSGGPYEQYFGPGTRLTVT.